The clone carrying this T cell receptor (beta chain) has more than one count but fewer than ten. Its antigen remains unidentified. V lost 2 bases and J 5 bases, leaving 10 bases between the germline ends. Germline CDR1 reads MGHDK; CDR2 reads SYGVNS. The CDR3 sequence is 14 residues long. The sorted Tregs were CD4+CD25+CD127-/low cells. Findings and limits, study-wide: The TCR gene usage of tumor memory CD4+ T cells clustered together with blood and lymph node memory CD4+ cells and with lymph node naive CD4+ cells. Tumor Tregs overlapped most with tumor, then blood, naive CD4+ cells.

Constant-region reverse primers amplified full-length variable regions, followed by semi-nested Nested Universal Primer A PCR. TCRdb processed the 5' RACE reads anew with MiXCR; each CDR3 protein has one entry. This table has about 9,800 distinct CDR3 sequences, just over 25% appearing once. The TCR originated in a female donor with breast cancer. This rearrangement joins TRBV25-1 to TRBJ2-1; D perhaps matches TRBD2 (6 bases). The sample comprised Tregs sorted from blood. As DNA, the CDR3 is TGTGCCAGCAGTGAACAGCGGGCGAACAATGAGCAGTTCTTC. Translation gives CASSEQRANNEQFF.